One sample yielded the 30 T cell receptor beta chains listed below, sequenced in a study of cytomegalovirus exposure and HLA in healthy donors. Amplification used 60 Vbeta primers and 13 Jbeta primers. The data were produced by immunoSEQ multiplex PCR, yet TCRdb's version contains in-frame clones alone and is incomplete. The table lists around 150,000 clones, approximately 80% of them singletons. The specimen sequenced was PBMCs. The receptor source for this set is a woman between 50 and 59 years old in good health and CMV-seronegative.

The chain combines TRBV11-2 with TRBJ2-1, with 8 bases fitting TRBD2. Unmatched junction bases numbered 4, after V lost 2 bases and J lost 4 bases. The CDR3 runs to 15 residues. Germline V gives CDR1 SGHAT, CDR2 FQNNGV. CDR3 sequence: CASSLMSSGYNEQFF. The CDR3 DNA is TGTGCCAGCAGCTTAATGTCTAGCGGGTACAATGAGCAGTTCTTC.

CDR3 in amino acids: CASSIRRVVAKNIQYF. The CDR3 DNA sequence: TGTGCCAGCAGCATCCGGAGGGTGGTAGCCAAAAACATTCAGTACTTC. This sequence joins TRBV5-8 and TRBJ2-4; weak D call: TRBD2 (6 bases). Looked up from germline, CDR1 is SGHTS and CDR2 is YDEGEE. Trimming removed 4 bases from V and 0 bases from J, with 14 bases in between. This CDR3 contains 16 residues.

This chain connects TRBV9 to TRBJ1-4; the match to TRBD1 covers 9 bases. The CDR3 totals 14 residues. The V segment lost 4 bases and the J segment 8 bases; nucleotides outside the gene matches: 6. The germline CDR1 and CDR2 sequences are SGDLS and YYNGEE. CDR3 sequence reads: CASSQGQGGEKLFF. For the CDR3, the DNA is TGTGCCAGCAGCCAGGGACAGGGTGGCGAAAAACTGTTTTTT.

The rearrangement joins TRBV19 to TRBJ2-6; TRBD1 matches 9 bases. The V gene end was trimmed by 3 bases and the J gene end by 2 bases; junction bases not matched to a gene: 8. The germline gives CDR1 LNHDA, CDR2 SQIVND (reference sequence). This CDR3 has 18 amino acids. The CDR3 here is CASSMTGTGLTGANVLTF. The CDR3 bases are TGTGCCAGTAGTATGACCGGGACAGGGTTAACTGGGGCCAACGTCCTGACTTTC.

A remark on this clone: Other DNA sequences of this sample code for an identical CDR3. The V gene is TRBV5-4, the J gene TRBJ1-2, with 9 bases identical to TRBD1. This CDR3 has 18 residues. J was trimmed by 4 bases and V by 3 bases; bases with no gene match: 16. CDR1 and CDR2 (germline): SGHNT, YYREEE (reference sequence). CDR3 DNA: TGTGCCAGCAGCTCCGGGACAGGGTTCCTCTCACCCTCCTATGGCTACACCTTC. Protein product: CASSSGTGFLSPSYGYTF.

J is TRBJ1-5 and V is TRBV5-1; TRBD1 matches at 8 bases. V shed 4 bases, J shed 4 bases, and the junction held 7 bases outside the gene matches. Germline V lookup: CDR1 SGHRS, CDR2 YFSETQ. This CDR3 has 15 amino acids. The CDR3 spells CASSPGDRQNQPQHF. CDR3 sequence (DNA): TGCGCCAGCAGCCCCGGGGACAGGCAGAATCAGCCCCAGCATTTT.

This chain connects TRBV9 to TRBJ2-5, with TRBD2 matching over 10 bases. The CDR3 consists of 15 residues. Unmatched junction bases numbered 4, after V lost 1 base and J lost 4 bases. From germline, CDR1 is SGDLS and CDR2 YYNGEE. The CDR3 DNA reads TGTGCCAGCAGCGTAAGCGGGGGGGCCCCAGAGACCCAGTACTTC. The encoded protein is CASSVSGGAPETQYF.

The chain has TRBV28 and TRBJ1-1; 12 nucleotides agree with TRBD1. CDR3 length: 15 amino acids. The J segment lost 4 bases and the V segment lost 6 bases, leaving 6 bases of the junction unmatched. Germline lookup yields CDR1 MDHEN and CDR2 SYDVKM. The CDR3 protein is CASSEGQGAGTEAFF. For the CDR3, the DNA is TGTGCCAGCAGCGAGGGACAGGGGGCAGGCACTGAAGCTTTCTTT.

This clone was seen a few times. The V call is TRBV11-2, the J call TRBJ1-1; 7 positions agree with TRBD1. CDR1 and CDR2 from the germline V gene are SGHAT and FQNNGV. This CDR3 is 15 amino acids long. The junction had 11 bases not matched to a gene; V was cut back by 10 bases and J by 0 bases. This CDR3 is CATKRGDSVNTEAFF. In nucleotides, the CDR3 is TGTGCCACCAAACGAGGGGACAGTGTGAACACTGAAGCTTTCTTT.

The chain recombines TRBV6-5 with TRBJ1-2; D may be TRBD1 (5 bases). In germline, CDR1 is MNHEY, CDR2 SVGAGI. The V end lost 5 bases, the J end lost 0 bases, and 13 bases lay between the germline ends. The CDR3 runs 15 residues. CDR3 residues: CASSGRASANYGYTF. The CDR3 nucleotides are TGTGCCAGCAGTGGCAGGGCCTCGGCTAACTATGGCTACACCTTC.

The V and J genes are TRBV29-1 and TRBJ1-1, with 7 bases aligning to TRBD1. In germline, CDR1 is SQVTM, CDR2 ANQGSEA. With V trimmed by 7 bases and J by 1 base, 6 bases remained unmatched. The CDR3 loop spans 13 amino acids. The CDR3 reads CSDWDRRNTEAFF. As DNA, the CDR3 is TGCAGCGACTGGGACAGAAGGAACACTGAAGCTTTCTTT.

In the case of this clone: Distinct nucleotide sequences in the sample also encode this CDR3. CDR3 amino acids: CASSLNRGDTEAFF. As DNA, the CDR3 is TGTGCCAGCAGCTTAAACAGGGGGGACACTGAAGCTTTCTTT. This chain links TRBV7-2 with TRBJ1-1; 8 nucleotides line up with TRBD1. The CDR3 is 14 amino acids. Losses at the gene ends were 2 bases for V and 3 bases for J; bases not matched to a gene: 2. The germline V gene encodes CDR1 SGHTA and CDR2 FQGNSA.

The chain combines TRBV12-1 with TRBJ2-7; the DNA was not used to check the table's D call, TRBD2. TRBV12-1 is labeled a pseudogene. The CDR3 extends over 14 amino acids. CDR3 sequence: CASRLAEECYEQYF. In nucleotides, the CDR3 is TGTGCCAGCAGATTGGCCGAGGAGTGTTACGAGCAGTACTTC.

This clone was observed a few times. This chain uses TRBV4-3 with TRBJ2-2, with TRBD1 matching 8 bases. The germline V gene has CDR1 LGHNA and CDR2 YSLEER. The CDR3 is made up of 14 amino acids. V trimming: 3 bases; J trimming: 4 bases; junction bases outside the gene matches: 1. Written as DNA, the CDR3 is TGCGCCAGCAGCCACGGACAGGGCACCGGGGAGCTGTTTTTT. It yields the protein CASSHGQGTGELFF.

The chain joins TRBV29-1 to TRBJ2-1; 8 nucleotides agree with TRBD1. The CDR3 totals 12 residues. Looked up from germline, CDR1 is SQVTM and CDR2 is ANQGSEA. Written as DNA, the CDR3 is TGCAGTGCGGGACAGGTCTACAATGAGCAGTTCTTC. Translation gives CSAGQVYNEQFF.

V usage is TRBV11-3 and J usage is TRBJ1-1; D gene ambiguous. V was shortened by 3 bases and J by 0 bases, with 8 bases between the two germline ends. The germline V gene encodes CDR1 SGHNT and CDR2 YENEEA. This CDR3 has 14 residues. This CDR3 reads CASSFSGMNTEAFF. The CDR3 region has the DNA TGTGCCAGCAGCTTCTCAGGCATGAACACTGAAGCTTTCTTT.

This chain joins TRBV6-6 and TRBJ2-5, with TRBD2 identical over 10 bases. Germline V gives CDR1 MNHNY, CDR2 SVGAGI (reference sequence). This CDR3 contains 16 residues. The ends lost 0 bases at V and 4 bases at J; junction bases unmatched: 5. The CDR3 region has the DNA TGTGCCAGCAGTTACTCGAGCGGGGGGGCCTTAGAGACCCAGTACTTC. As protein: CASSYSSGGALETQYF.

The gene calls are TRBV19 and TRBJ2-3; weak D call: TRBD1 (6 bases). Trimming took 6 bases from V and 1 from J, leaving 14 bases between them. There are 15 residues in the CDR3. Germline CDR1 is LNHDA and CDR2 is SQIVND (reference sequence). The CDR3 DNA follows: TGTGCCAGTAGCCTACAGGGCGGGCGCACAGATACGCAGTATTTT. It encodes CASSLQGGRTDTQYF.

This clone was seen once. This chain joins TRBV27 and TRBJ2-7; 8 bases are shared with TRBD2. The CDR3 has 12 residues. The V gene's germline CDR1 is MNHEY and CDR2 SMNVEV (reference sequence). The V segment lost 8 bases and the J segment 4 bases; nucleotides outside the gene matches: 4. The CDR3 loop reads CASASGGYEQYF. CDR3 nucleotides: TGTGCCAGCGCTTCGGGAGGGTACGAGCAGTACTTC.

This clone was picked up one time. This CDR3 reads CASSIAQAPNYGYTF. CDR3 nucleotides: TGTGCCAGTAGTATAGCCCAGGCTCCTAACTATGGCTACACCTTC. V usage is TRBV19 and J usage is TRBJ1-2; D gene unclear. V lost 1 base to trimming and J lost 0 bases, with 9 bases between them. CDR3 size: 15 residues. Germline CDR1 and CDR2: LNHDA and SQIVND (reference sequence).

For the CDR3, the DNA is TGTGCCAGTAGTACCCGGGACAGGGGAACGTCGGTATCGACAGATACGCAGTATTTT. This codes for CASSTRDRGTSVSTDTQYF. The V gene is TRBV19, the J gene TRBJ2-3; 10 bases fit TRBD1. The V segment lost 4 bases and the J segment 3 bases; nucleotides outside the gene matches: 16. The germline V gene encodes CDR1 LNHDA and CDR2 SQIVND (reference sequence). The CDR3 is 19 residues long.

The CDR3 nucleotides are TGCGCCAGCAGCCGCAGCGGGACTAGCGGAACACAAGAGACCCAGTACTTC. It specifies CASSRSGTSGTQETQYF. The chain recombines TRBV4-3 with TRBJ2-5; 11 bases agree with TRBD2. V trimming: 4 bases; J trimming: 2 bases; junction bases outside the gene matches: 9. Germline CDR1 reads LGHNA; CDR2 reads YSLEER. The CDR3 length is 17 residues.

This clone was observed once. The chain couples TRBV7-3 to TRBJ2-7; 9 bases are a match to TRBD1. Losses at the gene ends were 3 bases for V and 5 bases for J; bases not matched to a gene: 8. The CDR3 runs to 15 residues. Germline CDR1 is SGHTA and CDR2 is FQGTGA. The CDR3 region is CASSLETGGFHEQYF. DNA of the CDR3: TGTGCCAGCAGCTTGGAGACAGGGGGGTTCCACGAGCAGTACTTC.

This rearrangement joins TRBV7-2 to TRBJ2-5; maybe TRBD2 (5 bases). Per germline, CDR1 SGHTA and CDR2 FQGNSA. The CDR3 is 17 residues long. The V gene lost 5 bases and the J gene lost 5 bases, with 24 bases spanning the gap. Here the CDR3 DNA reads TGTGCCAGCAGCCCACTCGGTGCGGACTCTCTTCGGGAGACCCAGTACTTC. Translating gives CASSPLGADSLRETQYF.

The V call is TRBV9, the J call TRBJ2-1, with TRBD1 as a possible D gene (6 bases). The CDR3 extends over 14 amino acids. Germline loops: CDR1 SGDLS, CDR2 YYNGEE. The V end lost 2 bases, the J end lost 6 bases, and 12 bases lay between the germline ends. CDR3 nucleotides: TGTGCCAGCAGCGTCCACAGGGCTCTCAATGAGCAGTTCTTC. Protein product: CASSVHRALNEQFF. Combining the CDR3 with reference TRBV9 and TRBJ2-1 gives the whole variable domain DSGVTQTPKHLITATGQRVTLRCSPRSGDLSVYWYQQSLDQGLQFLIQYYNGEERAKGNILERFSAQQFPDLHSELNLSSLELGDSALYFCASSVHRALNEQFFGPGTRLTVL.

The genes are TRBV7-2 and TRBJ1-2; D unresolved. This CDR3 has 15 residues. CDR1 is SGHTA and CDR2 is FQGNSA in the germline V gene. Deletions cut 1 base from V and 3 bases from J, with 12 bases between. As DNA, the CDR3 is TGTGCCAGCAGCTTAGATGGAGGGCTAGACTATGGCTACACCTTC. Its protein is CASSLDGGLDYGYTF.

This chain connects TRBV15 to TRBJ2-7, with TRBD2 identical over 7 bases. Germline CDR1 and CDR2: LNHNV and YYDKDF (reference sequence). There are 15 residues in the CDR3. The V segment lost 0 bases and the J segment 2 bases; nucleotides outside the gene matches: 4. The CDR3 region is CATSRDPSGTYEQYF. Here the CDR3 DNA reads TGTGCCACCAGCAGAGACCCTAGCGGAACCTACGAGCAGTACTTC. The variable domain in full, completed from reference TRBV15 and TRBJ2-7, reads DAMVIQNPRYQVTQFGKPVTLSCSQTLNHNVMYWYQQKSSQAPKLLFHYYDKDFNNEADTPDNFQSRRPNTSFCFLDIRSPGLGDTAMYLCATSRDPSGTYEQYFGPGTRLTVT.

Of note for this clone: Other DNA sequences in the same sample also yield this CDR3. The chain has TRBV5-1 and TRBJ2-5, with D possibly matching TRBD2 (6 bases). The CDR3 totals 13 residues. Per germline, CDR1 SGHRS and CDR2 YFSETQ. The ends were cut back, 0 bases at V and 3 bases at J, with 6 bases in the middle. CDR3 amino acids: CASSLGGEETQYF. As DNA, the CDR3 is TGCGCCAGCAGCTTGGGCGGGGAAGAGACCCAGTACTTC.

The chain combines TRBV28 with TRBJ2-2; 9 nucleotides align to TRBD1. The CDR3 covers 16 residues. The V and J ends lost 7 bases and 6 bases, in that order; junction bases with no gene match: 12. Germline V gives CDR1 MDHEN, CDR2 SYDVKM. The CDR3 nucleotides are TGTGCCAGCACCCTGCGAGGGACAGGGTTATCCGGGGAGCTGTTTTTT. It translates to CASTLRGTGLSGELFF.

The chain is built from TRBV5-6 and TRBJ1-1, with 7 bases matching TRBD1. From germline, CDR1 is SGHDT and CDR2 YYEEEE. The CDR3 consists of 15 residues. V lost 0 bases and J lost 5; bases outside the gene matches: 7. CDR3 DNA sequence: TGTGCCAGCAGCTTGGTTGCAGGGGGAGGTACTGAAGCTTTCTTT. It codes for CASSLVAGGGTEAFF.